What follows are 5 T cell receptor beta chains derived from one specimen sequenced in a study of T cell responses to AZD1222 COVID-19 vaccine. Profiling relied on immunoSEQ multiplex PCR, and the TCRdb table lists in-frame clones only, not all of them. The sample contains about 120,000 clones, 75% to 90% of which appear only once. This sample comprised peripheral blood, obtained 28 days after the second AZD1222 dose. The receptors come from an adult who received the AZD1222 COVID-19 vaccine.

The V call is TRBV24-1, the J call TRBJ1-5, with a weak D call TRBD1 (5 bases). The CDR3 has 13 amino acids. The germline V gene encodes CDR1 KGHDR and CDR2 SFDVKD. Trimming took off 4 bases at V and 7 bases at J, with 10 bases between the two ends. CDR3 nucleotides: TGTGCCACCAGTGACTCGGGGCTCCAGCCCCAGCATTTT. This encodes CATSDSGLQPQHF.

The rearrangement uses TRBV20-1 and TRBJ2-1, with 8 bases lining up with TRBD2. This CDR3 is built from 13 residues. The germline V gene encodes CDR1 DFQATT and CDR2 SNEGSKA (reference sequence). Trimming removed 3 bases from V and 8 bases from J; junction bases left unmatched: 6. Here the CDR3 reads CSASTGGPYEQFF. The CDR3 nucleotides read TGCAGTGCTAGTACGGGGGGGCCCTATGAGCAGTTCTTC.

The chain employs TRBV7-6 and TRBJ1-3; tentative D call: TRBD1 (6 bases). This CDR3 region has 17 residues. The V gene lost 7 bases and the J gene lost 0 bases, with 19 bases spanning the gap. Germline values: CDR1 SGHVS, CDR2 FNYEAQ. The CDR3 protein is CASTPSTADSSGNTIYF. The CDR3 DNA is TGTGCCAGCACCCCCTCGACAGCGGACAGCTCTGGAAACACCATATATTTT.

The chain uses TRBV4-1 and TRBJ1-2; tentatively, D is TRBD1 (6 bases). V lost 3 bases to trimming and J lost 2 bases, with 16 bases between them. The germline V gene has CDR1 MGHRA and CDR2 YSYEKL. This CDR3 is built from 16 residues. The CDR3 coding sequence is TGCGCCAGCAGCCATTCGAGGGGGGGGAACAACTATGGCTACACCTTC. This sequence encodes CASSHSRGGNNYGYTF.

The CDR3 bases are TGTGCCAGCAGTTTTTGGGGTCTAGCTTTCTTT. Translated: CASSFWGLAFF. The chain has TRBV27 and TRBJ1-1; no firm D call. V dropped 3 bases and J dropped 10 bases, with 9 bases sitting between them. The CDR3 spans 11 residues. Looked up from germline, CDR1 is MNHEY and CDR2 is SMNVEV (reference sequence).